The 31 T cell receptor beta chains below all came from one sample that was sequenced in a study of blood T cell repertoires in COVID-19. Profiling relied on immunoSEQ multiplex PCR, and the TCRdb table lists in-frame clones only, not all of them. The sample consists of 250,000 to 300,000 clones, about 88% of them appearing once. Specimen: peripheral blood. The receptors were gathered from a woman in her thirties with COVID-19, enrolled during active disease.

The chain recombines TRBV27 with TRBJ2-7, with 7 nucleotides matching TRBD2. This CDR3 has 14 amino acids. In germline, CDR1 is MNHEY, CDR2 SMNVEV (reference sequence). Unmatched junction bases numbered 3, after V lost 2 bases and J lost 2 bases. The CDR3 DNA follows: TGTGCCAGCAGTTTACAGCGGGATGCCTACGAGCAGTACTTC. Residues: CASSLQRDAYEQYF.

The chain links TRBV7-9 to TRBJ1-1, with D unclear. The V gene's germline CDR1 is SEHNR and CDR2 FQNEAQ (reference sequence). Trimming removed 6 bases at V and 1 base at J, with 6 bases between. This CDR3 comprises 12 residues. CDR3 in DNA: TGTGCCAGCAGGTATAAGAACACTGAAGCTTTCTTT. Protein sequence: CASRYKNTEAFF.

This clone was counted only a few times. The V gene is TRBV7-2, the J gene TRBJ1-5; 8 nucleotides match TRBD1. Germline values: CDR1 SGHTA, CDR2 FQGNSA. The CDR3 is 15 amino acids. V gave up 4 bases and J gave up 7 bases; unmatched junction bases: 9. The CDR3 region has the DNA TGTGCCAGCAGCTCGCAGACAGGGGCCGGGCAGCCCCAGCATTTT. Translating it yields CASSSQTGAGQPQHF.

V is TRBV3-1 (or the pseudogene TRBV3-2) and J is TRBJ1-4; the match to TRBD1 covers 8 bases. Trimming at V came to 6 bases and at J to 7 bases, leaving 4 bases not matched to a gene. The length of the CDR3 is 13 residues. Germline V gene data show CDR1 as LGHDT and CDR2 as YNNKEL (reference sequence). CDR3: CASRKQGGEKLFF. The DNA for the CDR3 is TGTGCCAGCAGGAAACAGGGGGGTGAAAAACTGTTTTTT.

The chain carries TRBV28 and TRBJ1-1, with 9 bases lining up with TRBD1. With 6 bases clipped from V and 8 bases from J, the junction kept 10 bases outside the gene matches. Germline-derived CDR1 and CDR2 are MDHEN and SYDVKM. The CDR3 is made up of 14 amino acids. The CDR3 protein is CASSLIQGASEAFF. The CDR3 bases are TGTGCCAGCAGCCTTATACAGGGGGCGTCAGAAGCTTTCTTT.

The rearrangement uses TRBV4-1 and TRBJ1-2, with TRBD1 matching over 9 bases. The V gene end was trimmed by 2 bases and the J gene end by 4 bases; junction bases not matched to a gene: 8. The germline CDR1 and CDR2 sequences are MGHRA and YSYEKL. The CDR3 contains 16 residues. The CDR3 spells CASSQLQGATIYGYTF. CDR3 nucleotide sequence: TGCGCCAGCAGCCAACTACAGGGGGCAACGATCTATGGCTACACCTTC.

DNA of the CDR3: TGTGCCAGCAGCGTAGGTGGGACAACGCCACAGTTCTTC. Translating gives CASSVGGTTPQFF. The chain combines TRBV9 with TRBJ2-1, with D possibly matching TRBD1 (6 bases). The CDR3 has 13 amino acids. Trimming pared 0 bases from V and 13 bases from J, leaving 14 bases between. CDR1 and CDR2 (germline): SGDLS, YYNGEE.

J is TRBJ2-1 and V is TRBV12-5; TRBD1 aligns across 7 bases. After removal of 5 bases from V and 9 bases from J, the junction contained 7 bases not matched to a gene. Germline CDR1 LGHNT, CDR2 FRNRAP. The CDR3 consists of 13 residues. CDR3: CASGHRGEGEQFF. The CDR3 DNA sequence: TGTGCTAGTGGTCACAGGGGCGAAGGTGAGCAGTTCTTC.

The J gene is TRBJ1-2, the V gene TRBV30; D remains unclear. V lost 3 bases to trimming and J lost 3 bases, with 8 bases between them. The CDR3 spans 12 residues. From germline, CDR1 is GTSNPN and CDR2 SVGIG (reference sequence). The CDR3 loop reads CAWRGGDYGYTF. CDR3 DNA: TGTGCCTGGAGAGGCGGAGACTATGGCTACACCTTC.

This chain connects TRBV10-1 to TRBJ2-2; the D gene is possibly TRBD2 (5 bases). This CDR3 spans 15 amino acids. The V end lost 4 bases, the J end lost 3 bases, and 12 bases lay between the germline ends. Per germline, CDR1 WNHNN and CDR2 SYGVQD (reference sequence). CDR3 bases: TGCGCCAGCAGTGTAACCAGCGGAGACACCGGGGAGCTGTTTTTT. Translation: CASSVTSGDTGELFF.

CDR3 nucleotides: TGTGCCAGCAGCCCAACAGGGGTAACTAATGAAAAACTGTTTTTT. Its protein is CASSPTGVTNEKLFF. V usage is TRBV11-2 and J usage is TRBJ1-4; 7 nucleotides agree with TRBD1. The V gene's germline CDR1 is SGHAT and CDR2 FQNNGV. Trimming at V came to 5 bases and at J to 1 base, leaving 4 bases not matched to a gene. CDR3 size: 15 residues.

V gene TRBV19 combines with J gene TRBJ1-1, with 7 bases aligning to TRBD1. Trimming cost V 5 bases and J 4 bases; bases outside gene matches: 4. The CDR3 is 13 residues long. Germline assignment: CDR1 LNHDA and CDR2 SQIVND (reference sequence). The CDR3 DNA reads TGTGCCAGTAGTTTCCCAGGGGGCACTGAAGCTTTCTTT. Translating gives CASSFPGGTEAFF. Together with reference TRBV19 and TRBJ1-1, the CDR3 gives the full variable domain: DGGITQSPKYLFRKEGQNVTLSCEQNLNHDAMYWYRQDPGQGLRLIYYSQIVNDFQKGDIAEGYSVSREKKESFPLTVTSAQKNPTAFYLCASSFPGGTEAFFGQGTRLTVV.

The chain links TRBV10-2 to TRBJ2-3; 10 positions match TRBD2. Germline assignment: CDR1 WSHSY and CDR2 SAAADI. The CDR3 has 17 residues. With V trimmed by 3 bases and J by 2 bases, 8 bases remained unmatched. The CDR3 DNA reads TGCGCCAGCAGTGAAAGGTCTAGCGGGAGACTCACAGATACGCAGTATTTT. Its translation is CASSERSSGRLTDTQYF.

This chain uses TRBV12-2 with TRBJ2-1; TRBD2, the table's D call, lacks a check against the DNA. TRBV12-2 is reported as a pseudogene. The CDR3 covers 16 residues. CDR3 DNA sequence: TGTGCAAGTCGCAACTACCCCCCGGGTTGTGAGGATGAGCAGTTCTTC. The encoded protein is CASRNYPPGCEDEQFF.

The chain has TRBV5-1 and TRBJ1-1, with D perhaps matching TRBD1 (5 bases). In germline, CDR1 is SGHRS, CDR2 YFSETQ. The CDR3 has 12 residues. The V gene lost 0 bases and the J gene lost 5 bases, with 5 bases spanning the gap. The CDR3 here is CASSLEGTEAFF. CDR3 nucleotides: TGCGCCAGCAGCTTGGAGGGGACTGAAGCTTTCTTT.

The genes are TRBV2 and TRBJ1-5; 12 nucleotides align to TRBD1. Trimming took 6 bases from V and 1 from J; bases not matched to a gene: 4. The CDR3 runs to 16 residues. Germline V lookup: CDR1 SNHLY, CDR2 FYNNEI. CDR3 sequence (DNA): TGTGCCAGCAGGACGGGGACAGGGGGCAGCAATCAGCCCCAGCATTTT. Translation: CASRTGTGGSNQPQHF.

J is TRBJ2-5 and V is TRBV7-9; 8 bases map to TRBD2. Germline V gives CDR1 SEHNR, CDR2 FQNEAQ (reference sequence). The CDR3 runs 16 residues. J was trimmed by 1 base and V by 5 bases; bases with no gene match: 9. The chain's CDR3 is CASSNIRGGFQETQYF. CDR3 nucleotide sequence: TGTGCCAGCAGCAACATCCGGGGGGGATTCCAAGAGACCCAGTACTTC.

The rearrangement links TRBV9 to TRBJ1-6; 7 nucleotides align to TRBD1. J lost 7 bases, V lost 2 bases, and 6 bases had no gene match. Germline V gene sequence: CDR1 SGDLS, CDR2 YYNGEE. CDR3 length: 15 amino acids. In DNA form, the CDR3 reads TGTGCCAGCAGCGTGGACAGGTCGGGGAATTCACCCCTCCACTTT. This gives the protein CASSVDRSGNSPLHF. Based on the CDR3 plus reference TRBV9 and TRBJ1-6, the full variable domain is DSGVTQTPKHLITATGQRVTLRCSPRSGDLSVYWYQQSLDQGLQFLIQYYNGEERAKGNILERFSAQQFPDLHSELNLSSLELGDSALYFCASSVDRSGNSPLHFGNGTRLTVT.

The chain uses TRBV18 and TRBJ2-2; TRBD2 matches at 8 bases. Germline-derived CDR1 and CDR2 are KGHSH and LQKENI. This CDR3 has 16 residues. J gave up 4 bases and V 4 bases, and 8 bases lay outside the gene matches. The chain's CDR3 is CASSRDKREFTGELFF. DNA of the CDR3: TGTGCCAGCTCACGGGACAAGCGGGAGTTCACCGGGGAGCTGTTTTTT.

J is TRBJ1-5 and V is TRBV2; possible D gene TRBD1, 5 bases. The ends were cut back, 3 bases at V and 7 bases at J, with 7 bases in the middle. Germline V lookup: CDR1 SNHLY, CDR2 FYNNEI. The CDR3 runs 12 residues. The CDR3 coding sequence is TGTGCCAGCAGTGATGGGGGGCAGCCCCAGCATTTT. Amino acid sequence: CASSDGGQPQHF.

V is TRBV28 and J is TRBJ2-3; TRBD2 matches at 8 bases. CDR1 MDHEN and CDR2 SYDVKM come from the germline V gene. The CDR3 has 14 amino acids. Trimming removed 4 bases from V and 5 bases from J; junction bases left unmatched: 5. The CDR3 DNA follows: TGTGCCAGCAGTTGGTCAGCGGGAGTAGATACGCAGTATTTT. Its translation is CASSWSAGVDTQYF.

As DNA, the CDR3 is TGTGCCAGCTCATTTCGACAAGACACTGAAGCTTTCTTT. It translates to CASSFRQDTEAFF. This sequence joins TRBV18 and TRBJ1-1; no clear D. The V end was cut by 5 bases, the J end by 3 bases, with 10 bases between. This CDR3 has 13 amino acids. Germline V CDR1 and CDR2: KGHSH, LQKENI.

This sequence joins TRBV9 and TRBJ2-7; D is perhaps TRBD2 (5 bases). The CDR3 contains 14 residues. Germline CDR1 and CDR2: SGDLS and YYNGEE. Trimming shortened V by 4 bases and J by 2 bases, and 13 bases separated the two germline ends. The CDR3 nucleotides are TGTGCCAGCAGCCGGGGAGCGCAAGCCTACGAGCAGTACTTC. This encodes CASSRGAQAYEQYF.

CDR3 in amino acids: CASRSSGEGEQYF. Written as DNA, the CDR3 is TGTGCCAGCAGGTCTAGCGGGGAGGGCGAGCAGTACTTC. This chain joins TRBV27 and TRBJ2-7; TRBD2 matches 9 bases. Losses at the gene ends were 6 bases for V and 6 bases for J; bases not matched to a gene: 6. CDR3 length equals 13 residues. Germline V CDR1 and CDR2: MNHEY, SMNVEV (reference sequence).

This clone was seen just once. The chain combines TRBV30 with TRBJ1-5, with TRBD1 matching over 9 bases. This CDR3 region has 15 residues. Germline values: CDR1 GTSNPN, CDR2 SVGIG (reference sequence). V lost 1 base to trimming and J lost 4 bases; unmatched junction nucleotides: 5. The CDR3 DNA is TGTGCCTGGAGTGGATTGACAGGGGGGAATCAGCCCCAGCATTTT. Protein product: CAWSGLTGGNQPQHF.

This clone appeared a single time. The rearrangement uses TRBV7-9 and TRBJ1-4; tentative D call: TRBD1 (6 bases). The CDR3 is made up of 15 amino acids. The germline V and J ends were trimmed by 5 bases and 4 bases, with 14 bases remaining between them. The V gene's germline CDR1 is SEHNR and CDR2 FQNEAQ (reference sequence). The chain's CDR3 is CASSQSGRGNEKLFF. CDR3 bases: TGTGCCAGCAGCCAGTCCGGCAGGGGTAATGAAAAACTGTTTTTT.

V is TRBV11-2 and J is TRBJ1-1, with TRBD1 matching 7 bases. There are 13 residues in the CDR3. V lost 5 bases to trimming and J lost 3 bases; unmatched junction nucleotides: 3. From germline, CDR1 is SGHAT and CDR2 FQNNGV. The DNA of the CDR3 is TGTGCCAGCAGCCCGGACAGGCACACTGAAGCTTTCTTT. It codes for CASSPDRHTEAFF. The whole variable domain, remainder taken from reference TRBV11-2 and TRBJ1-1, is EAGVAQSPRYKIIEKRQSVAFWCNPISGHATLYWYQQILGQGPKLLIQFQNNGVVDDSQLPKDRFSAERLKGVDSTLKIQPAKLEDSAVYLCASSPDRHTEAFFGQGTRLTVV.

V is TRBV6-1 and J is TRBJ1-3; 8 bases fit TRBD1. Trimming cost V 11 bases and J 0 bases; bases outside gene matches: 9. CDR3 length: 15 amino acids. The V gene's germline CDR1 is MNHNS and CDR2 SASEGT. DNA of the CDR3: TGTGCCGTATTGACAGGGGCTATCTCTGGAAACACCATATATTTT. Translating gives CAVLTGAISGNTIYF.

V is TRBV7-9 and J is TRBJ1-2; 12 bases align to TRBD1. The CDR3 length is 16 residues. Trimming took 5 bases from V and 4 from J; bases not matched to a gene: 8. Germline V lookup: CDR1 SEHNR, CDR2 FQNEAQ (reference sequence). The DNA of the CDR3 is TGTGCCAGCAGCCCCGGGACAGGGGGCTTTTCCTATGGCTACACCTTC. As protein: CASSPGTGGFSYGYTF.

The chain employs TRBV4-3 and TRBJ2-7; tentative D call: TRBD2 (7 bases). The CDR3 totals 13 residues. Deletions cut 1 base from V and 5 bases from J, with 9 bases between. The germline V gene encodes CDR1 LGHNA and CDR2 YSLEER. CDR3 amino acids: CASSQGGGDEQYF. The DNA for the CDR3 is TGCGCCAGCAGCCAAGGAGGGGGGGACGAGCAGTACTTC.

This chain links TRBV6-6 with TRBJ2-5; D may be TRBD2 (6 bases). The CDR3 contains 15 residues. Germline V gene lookup returns CDR1 MNHNY and CDR2 SVGAGI (reference sequence). V dropped 4 bases and J dropped 4 bases, with 16 bases sitting between them. CDR3 coding DNA: TGTGCCAGCAGTTTCGGGGTGGAGGGCGGAGAGACCCAGTACTTC. Protein: CASSFGVEGGETQYF.